The present T cell receptor beta chain was sequenced within a study of vaccination effects on CD4 cells after COVID-19. The wider study: Samples came from two convalescent patients 16 days and one week before vaccination.

Profiled with immunoSEQ multiplex PCR; TCRdb holds only in-frame clones, not every one. The repertoire holds 40,000 or so clones, roughly four fifths seen once, with roughly 27% in the top ten. Expansion with viral peptide pools was applied to antigen-specific CD4+ T cells by the ViraFEST assay prior to sequencing. The culture ran for 10 days before CD4+ T cells were isolated. According to PCR results, the person was infected with SARS-CoV-2 between March and December 2020. Approximately 2.2 million PBMC per well received about 10 IU/ml IL-2 and around 11 ug/ml peptides in culture. The authors replaced half the medium with IL-2 medium on days 3 and 7. On this clone: Its specificity is unknown.

CDR1 is SGHVS and CDR2 is FNYEAQ in the germline V gene. Losses at the gene ends were 5 bases for V and 8 bases for J; bases not matched to a gene: 4. This CDR3 is built from 14 residues. The chain links TRBV7-6 to TRBJ2-1; 12 positions agree with TRBD2. This sample comprised CD4+ T cells from PBMCs cultured with a peptide pool, obtained before COVID-19 vaccination. This clonotype originated in a human donor who had a prior SARS-CoV-2 infection. CDR3 coding DNA: TGTGCCAGCAGCCGACTAGCGGGAGTCCATGAGCAGTTCTTC. Its translation is CASSRLAGVHEQFF.